The clone carrying this T cell receptor (beta chain) turned up a few times. The entry originates in a study of blood T cell repertoires in COVID-19. Study details: Whether acute or convalescent, the COVID-19 samples came from the United States, Italy and Spain. T cells, B-cell-depleted T cells, or PBMCs provided the cDNA or gDNA that served as material.

Assay: immunoSEQ multiplex PCR; the TCRdb copy retains only in-frame clones and omits some. The sample lists about 44,000 clones; roughly 87% were seen once. Losses at the gene ends were 8 bases for V and 2 bases for J; bases not matched to a gene: 7. The CDR3 length is 15 residues. The germline CDR1 and CDR2 sequences are SGHAT and FQNNGV. The chain is built from TRBV11-2 and TRBJ2-5; 11 bases agree with TRBD2. The sequence came from an elderly woman in a cohort sampled during active or convalescent COVID-19. The material sequenced was peripheral blood. CDR3 residues: CASGLAGGRQETQYF. CDR3 bases: TGTGCCAGCGGGCTAGCGGGGGGAAGGCAAGAGACCCAGTACTTC.